Presented here are 16 T cell receptor beta chains from one specimen sequenced in a study of T cell responses to AZD1222 COVID-19 vaccine. Sequencing was performed with immunoSEQ multiplex PCR; in TCRdb, only in-frame clones are kept and a portion is missing. The data contain tens of thousands of clones, 80% to 90% of them singletons. Sequencing used peripheral blood, obtained 28 days after the second AZD1222 dose. The receptors were gathered from an adult who received the AZD1222 COVID-19 vaccine.

The genes are TRBV4-2 and TRBJ2-1; 9 bases map to TRBD2. The CDR3 is made up of 17 amino acids. CDR1 is LGHNA, CDR2 YNFKEQ, per germline. V lost 0 bases and J lost 5; bases outside the gene matches: 8. CDR3 in amino acids: CASSQDVPGLADNEQFF. CDR3 bases: TGTGCCAGCAGCCAAGATGTACCGGGACTAGCTGACAATGAGCAGTTCTTC.

This clone appeared a few times. This same CDR3 is encoded by further DNA sequences in the sample. This chain links TRBV4-2 with TRBJ1-2; D is unresolved. V was cut by 0 bases and J by 0 bases, with 5 bases left in between. The CDR3 is 14 residues long. Germline V CDR1 and CDR2: LGHNA, YNFKEQ. The CDR3: CASSQDLANYGYTF. The CDR3 DNA is TGTGCCAGCAGCCAAGATCTTGCTAACTATGGCTACACCTTC.

This clone has only one observation. The chain recombines TRBV24-1 with TRBJ1-1; TRBD1 might be the D (6 bases). From germline, CDR1 is KGHDR and CDR2 SFDVKD. Trimming shortened V by 3 bases and J by 6 bases, and 10 bases separated the two germline ends. The CDR3 sequence is 13 residues long. The CDR3, as DNA: TGTGCCACCAGTGATCCAGGGGTTTCTGAAGCTTTCTTT. It translates to CATSDPGVSEAFF.

In this sample, this clone turned up once. A single base separates this from a much larger clone, so it may be a read error. The same CDR3 arises from other DNA sequences in this sample as well. The gene calls are TRBV18 and TRBJ2-2; D remains ambiguous. Germline-derived CDR1 and CDR2 are KGHSH and LQKENI. Trimming cost V 5 bases and J 6 bases, with 19 bases left between them. This CDR3 region has 16 residues. CDR3: CASSGPSAQAAGELFF. The DNA for the CDR3 is TGTGCCAGCTCAGGGCCCTCTGCCCAAGCCGCCGGGGAGCTGTTTTTT.

This clone was detected only a few times. The rearrangement joins TRBV28 to TRBJ2-4; TRBD1 matches at 7 bases. CDR1 MDHEN and CDR2 SYDVKM come from the germline V gene. V lost 5 bases to trimming and J lost 0 bases; unmatched junction nucleotides: 13. There are 18 residues in the CDR3. CDR3 in DNA: TGTGCCAGCAGTCGTAGCTCGGGACAGATCTTAGCCAAAAACATTCAGTACTTC. Its translation: CASSRSSGQILAKNIQYF.

The chain combines TRBV20-1 with TRBJ1-2, with 9 nucleotides matching TRBD1. Germline loops: CDR1 DFQATT, CDR2 SNEGSKA (reference sequence). V lost 3 bases and J lost 8; bases outside the gene matches: 4. The CDR3 is made up of 12 amino acids. In DNA, the CDR3 is TGCAGTGCTAGTGGGGACAGGGCCGGCTACACCTTC. Protein product: CSASGDRAGYTF.

This chain joins TRBV10-2 and TRBJ2-5, with D maybe TRBD2 (7 bases). V gave up 3 bases and J gave up 1 base, with 9 bases separating them. The CDR3 extends over 14 amino acids. In germline, CDR1 is WSHSY, CDR2 SAAADI. The CDR3 DNA sequence: TGCGCCAGCAGTGATGCGGGGGCCCAAGAGACCCAGTACTTC. It translates to CASSDAGAQETQYF.

V is TRBV12-5 and J is TRBJ1-6; D is ambiguous. Germline CDR1 reads LGHNT; CDR2 reads FRNRAP. The CDR3 contains 14 residues. The CDR3 nucleotides are TGTACTAAGGACCGGTCAGCCTATAATTCACCCCTCCACTTT. It yields the protein CTKDRSAYNSPLHF.

This chain connects TRBV25-1 to TRBJ2-2; no reliable D call. The germline V gene encodes CDR1 MGHDK and CDR2 SYGVNS. Trimming removed 8 bases at V and 4 bases at J, with 14 bases between. This CDR3 spans 14 amino acids. CDR3 loop: CASGLGTATGELFF. DNA for the CDR3: TGTGCCAGCGGGTTAGGAACAGCCACCGGGGAGCTGTTTTTT.

In this sample, this clone turned up once. The CDR3 sequence: CASSHRPSGGRFELKEQFF. The CDR3 nucleotides read TGTGCCAGCAGCCACCGCCCTAGCGGGGGGCGGTTTGAGCTGAAGGAGCAGTTCTTC. The chain joins TRBV14 to TRBJ2-1, with 11 bases lining up with TRBD2. There are 19 residues in the CDR3. From germline, CDR1 is SGHDN and CDR2 FVKESK. V shed 3 bases, J shed 10 bases, and the junction held 20 bases outside the gene matches.

Only a few counts were recorded for this clone. The chain recombines TRBV7-2 with TRBJ2-2, with 12 bases matching TRBD1. The CDR3 covers 16 residues. The germline V gene encodes CDR1 SGHTA and CDR2 FQGNSA. Unmatched junction bases numbered 8, after V lost 5 bases and J lost 7 bases. The CDR3 DNA reads as TGTGCCAGCAGCAAAAGGGGACAGGGGGCTGGCGGGGAGCTGTTTTTT. Amino acid sequence: CASSKRGQGAGGELFF.

J is TRBJ2-1 and V is TRBV18; D possibly corresponds to TRBD2 (6 bases). Deletions cut 3 bases from V and 4 bases from J, with 22 bases between. CDR1 KGHSH and CDR2 LQKENI come from the germline V gene. The CDR3 is 18 amino acids. This CDR3 is CASSPGDVGSGNYNEQFF. The CDR3 nucleotides are TGTGCCAGCTCACCGGGTGATGTGGGTAGCGGAAATTACAATGAGCAGTTCTTC. The full variable domain, completed using reference TRBV18 and TRBJ2-1, is NAGVMQNPRHLVRRRGQEARLRCSPMKGHSHVYWYRQLPEEGLKFMVYLQKENIIDESGMPKERFSAEFPKEGPSILRIQQVVRGDSAAYFCASSPGDVGSGNYNEQFFGPGTRLTVL.

J is TRBJ1-5 and V is TRBV25-1; D may be TRBD1 (5 bases). Germline CDR1 and CDR2: MGHDK and SYGVNS. The CDR3 has 14 residues. Trimming left V 1 base short and J 7 bases short, with 11 bases between. The CDR3 sequence: CASSELGDGQPQHF. For the CDR3, the DNA is TGTGCCAGCAGTGAATTGGGGGATGGACAGCCCCAGCATTTT.

V and J are TRBV19 and TRBJ1-2; TRBD1 aligns across 10 bases. Germline values: CDR1 LNHDA, CDR2 SQIVND (reference sequence). After removal of 7 bases from V and 9 bases from J, the junction contained 11 bases not matched to a gene. CDR3 size: 14 residues. CDR3: CASTLSRGQGSYTF. The CDR3 DNA is TGTGCCAGTACTCTAAGCCGGGGACAGGGGAGCTACACCTTC. The complete variable domain, with remaining parts taken from reference TRBV19 and TRBJ1-2, reads DGGITQSPKYLFRKEGQNVTLSCEQNLNHDAMYWYRQDPGQGLRLIYYSQIVNDFQKGDIAEGYSVSREKKESFPLTVTSAQKNPTAFYLCASTLSRGQGSYTFGSGTRLTVV.

V is TRBV7-2 and J is TRBJ2-2, with D uncertain. Germline V gene sequence: CDR1 SGHTA, CDR2 FQGNSA. Trimming left V 3 bases short and J 4 bases short, with 15 bases between. This CDR3 has 16 residues. CDR3 nucleotide sequence: TGTGCCAGCAGCTTTTACGGAGTAGGACCCACCGGGGAGCTGTTTTTT. Encoded protein: CASSFYGVGPTGELFF. Full variable domain (remainder filled in from reference TRBV7-2 and TRBJ2-2): GAGVSQSPSNKVTEKGKDVELRCDPISGHTALYWYRQSLGQGLEFLIYFQGNSAPDKSGLPSDRFSAERTGGSVSTLTIQRTQQEDSAVYLCASSFYGVGPTGELFFGEGSRLTVL.

The chain joins TRBV5-1 to TRBJ1-5, with unresolved D. Per the germline V gene, CDR1 is SGHRS and CDR2 is YFSETQ. Trimming stripped 0 bases from V and 2 bases from J, with 12 bases between. The CDR3 is 16 residues long. The chain's CDR3 is CASSLGIAAGNQPQHF. The CDR3 DNA reads TGCGCCAGCAGCTTGGGGATAGCTGCGGGCAATCAGCCCCAGCATTTT.